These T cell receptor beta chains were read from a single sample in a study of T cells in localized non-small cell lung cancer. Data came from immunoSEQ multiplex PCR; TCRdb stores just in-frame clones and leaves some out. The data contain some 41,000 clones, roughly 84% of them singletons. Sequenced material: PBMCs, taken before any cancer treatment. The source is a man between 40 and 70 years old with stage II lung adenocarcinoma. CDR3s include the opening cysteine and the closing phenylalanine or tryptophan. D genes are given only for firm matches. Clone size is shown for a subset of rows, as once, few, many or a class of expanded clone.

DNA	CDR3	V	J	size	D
TGCAGCGTTCTAGGGGAAGGCTCTGGAAACACCATATATTTT	CSVLGEGSGNTIYF	TRBV29-1	TRBJ1-3	.	.
TGTGCCAGCAGGACGGCCAATAATGAAAAACTGTTTTTT	CASRTANNEKLFF	TRBV25-1	TRBJ1-4	.	.
TGTGCCAGCAGCTTCCAACCGGGACAGGGGGCGTACGAGCAGTACTTC	CASSFQPGQGAYEQYF	TRBV7-9	TRBJ2-7	few	TRBD1
TGTGCCAGCAGTTATAAGCGGGAGGCCCCCTACAATGAGCAGTTCTTC	CASSYKREAPYNEQFF	TRBV6-5	TRBJ2-1	.	TRBD2
TGTGCCAGTAGTTATCCCGGCCTTGGGGGTCAGCCCCAGCATTTT	CASSYPGLGGQPQHF	TRBV19	TRBJ1-5	.	.
TGTGCCAGCAGTCGACAGGGGTCCGGGGAGCTGTTTTTT	CASSRQGSGELFF	TRBV6-5	TRBJ2-2	.	TRBD1
TGTGCCAGCTCCAGGGGGAGACAAGAGACCCAGTACTTC	CASSRGRQETQYF	TRBV18	TRBJ2-5	.	TRBD1
TGTGCCAGCAGCCAAGAAGGGGGGACCCACAGTTATGCTGAGCAGTTCTTC	CASSQEGGTHSYAEQFF	TRBV14	TRBJ2-1	.	.
TGCAGCGCAAGACCGGGACTAGCTAGGGATGAGCAGTTCTTC	CSARPGLARDEQFF	TRBV29-1	TRBJ2-1	.	TRBD2
TGTGCCAGCACTACAGGGGGCCCAGGAGAGCAGTACTTC	CASTTGGPGEQYF	TRBV28	TRBJ2-7	.	TRBD1